These 6 T cell receptor beta chains originate from one sample sequenced in a study of cytomegalovirus exposure and HLA in healthy donors. Measured with immunoSEQ multiplex PCR; TCRdb has only the in-frame clones, and not every one. Of approximately 180,000 clones in the sample, about 89% were seen once. The sample taken for sequencing was PBMCs. The receptors stem from a man aged 18-30 years in good health and CMV-seropositive.

The V and J genes are TRBV6-5 and TRBJ1-1; 7 bases align to TRBD1. CDR3 size: 13 residues. V lost 6 bases and J lost 4; bases outside the gene matches: 5. The germline V gene has CDR1 MNHEY and CDR2 SVGAGI. In DNA, the CDR3 is TGTGCCAGCAGGAGACAGGGTAGCACTGAAGCTTTCTTT. It codes for CASRRQGSTEAFF.

The chain uses TRBV9 and TRBJ2-3, with 14 bases that match TRBD2. V shed 0 bases, J shed 2 bases, and the junction held 5 bases outside the gene matches. This CDR3 spans 18 amino acids. The germline gives CDR1 SGDLS, CDR2 YYNGEE. The CDR3 spells CASSVGLTSGGVTDTQYF. The CDR3 region has the DNA TGTGCCAGCAGCGTAGGTTTGACTAGCGGGGGGGTCACAGATACGCAGTATTTT.

The chain is built from TRBV29-1 and TRBJ2-7; 7 bases map to TRBD1. Trimming removed 4 bases from V and 0 bases from J; junction bases left unmatched: 6. Germline V CDR1 and CDR2: SQVTM, ANQGSEA. The CDR3 consists of 14 residues. DNA for the CDR3: TGCAGCGTTGCGAGGGGGCCAGGCTCCTACGAGCAGTACTTC. This encodes CSVARGPGSYEQYF.

In this sample, this clone turned up once. The genes are TRBV19 and TRBJ1-1; D ambiguous. This CDR3 is 13 amino acids long. Between the trimmed V and J ends, which lost 4 bases and 4 bases, there was a span of 10 bases. Germline CDR1 is LNHDA and CDR2 is SQIVND (reference sequence). The DNA for the CDR3 is TGTGCCAGTAGTACCCACATAGCCACTGAAGCTTTCTTT. Residues: CASSTHIATEAFF.

The chain uses TRBV4-3 and TRBJ2-7; 8 bases map to TRBD1. Germline-derived CDR1 and CDR2 are LGHNA and YSLEER. V shed 0 bases and J 7 bases; nucleotides not matched to a gene: 5. The CDR3 length is 14 residues. CDR3 nucleotide sequence: TGCGCCAGCAGCCAAGATACAGGGGGGTGGGAGCAGTACTTC. Translated, it gives CASSQDTGGWEQYF.

The chain couples TRBV29-1 to TRBJ2-3; 11 bases align to TRBD2. This CDR3 comprises 19 residues. The V segment lost 7 bases and the J segment 2 bases; nucleotides outside the gene matches: 20. CDR1 and CDR2 from the germline V gene are SQVTM and ANQGSEA. For the CDR3, the DNA is TGCAGCGCTGCAGGTGTACTAGCGGGAGTTGGGACGGTCACAGATACGCAGTATTTT. It encodes CSAAGVLAGVGTVTDTQYF.